This is a list of T cell receptor beta chains from one sample in a study of human T cells and chemical hapten exposure. TCRdb called the RACE reads again in MiXCR, with one record for every CDR3 protein. In the table there are about 82,000 distinct CDR3 sequences, roughly 10% of which are singletons. The starting material was whole blood, obtained in connection with sensitization to the hapten diphenylcyclopropenone (DPC). These TCRs come from a woman aged 45-59 years with alopecia areata. Some clones in this sample may be carry-over from other donors' samples. Both conserved end residues are part of each CDR3. The order of the fields is J gene, D gene, V gene, clone size, CDR3 DNA, CDR3 protein. A D gene is named only where the DNA matches it firmly. Clone sizes are given selectively: once, few, many, or a class where the clone is expanded.

TRBJ2-7,.,TRBV15,.,TGTACCACCAGCAGAGAGGGGCGCCCTAGCTACGAGCAGTACTTC,CTTSREGRPSYEQYF
TRBJ2-2,TRBD2,TRBV4-3,many,TGCGCCAGCAGCCAAAAACAGACTAGCTGGAACACCGGGGAGCTGTTTTTT,CASSQKQTSWNTGELFF
TRBJ2-7,TRBD2,TRBV20-1,.,TGCAGTGCTCGTTCGACTAGCGGCTCCTACGAGCAGTACTTC,CSARSTSGSYEQYF
TRBJ2-4,TRBD2,TRBV28,many,TGTGCCAGCAGCCCCGGACTAGCCGGGTCCCAGTACTTC,CASSPGLAGSQYF
TRBJ2-7,TRBD2,TRBV4-2,many,TGTGCCAGCAGCCAAGACCTGGGACTAGTAGCCGAGCAGTACTTC,CASSQDLGLVAEQYF
TRBJ1-2,.,TRBV19,once,TGTGCCAGTAGTAGGCCGAACCTCAGGGACTATGGCTACACCTTC,CASSRPNLRDYGYTF
TRBJ2-3,TRBD2,TRBV11-1,few,TGTGCCAGCAGCTTCACCGGGACTAGCGGGAGTGGGCAGTATTTT,CASSFTGTSGSGQYF
TRBJ1-6,.,TRBV6-4,many,TGTGCCAGCAGCGAGGGACGGGAGAATTCACCCCTCCACTTT,CASSEGRENSPLHF
TRBJ2-2,TRBD2,TRBV6-5,few,TGTGCCAGCAGCCTGGGACTAGCGGGACCCACCGGGGAGCTGTTTTTT,CASSLGLAGPTGELFF
TRBJ1-4,TRBD1,TRBV29-1,.,TGCAGCGTAGGACAGGGCCTAACAACTAATGAAAAACTGTTTTTT,CSVGQGLTTNEKLFF
TRBJ1-1,.,TRBV20-1,many,TGCAGTGCTGCAGACCGTACTGAAGCTTTCTTT,CSAADRTEAFF
TRBJ2-1,TRBD2,TRBV28,.,TGTGCTAGCATGGGACTAGCGGGAGGCCCCTGGGGGGGATACAATGAGCAGTTCTTC,CASMGLAGGPWGGYNEQFF
TRBJ1-5,.,TRBV7-9,few,TGTGCCAGCAGCTTTCAGGGTAGCAATCAGCCCCAGCATTTT,CASSFQGSNQPQHF
TRBJ2-1,.,TRBV29-1,many,TGCAGCGTTGAAGATCGGGCAGGCCCCCCGTTTTATGAGCAGTTCTTC,CSVEDRAGPPFYEQFF
TRBJ2-3,.,TRBV24-1,few,TGTGCCACCAGTGATTGGGGGAGCACAGATACGCAGTATTTT,CATSDWGSTDTQYF
TRBJ2-1,TRBD1,TRBV20-1,few,TGCAGTGCTAAGGCCGGGACAGGGGGAAATGAGCAGTTCTTC,CSAKAGTGGNEQFF
TRBJ1-2,.,TRBV7-3,many,TGTGCCAGCAGCTCAACCGGACGCTATGGCTACACCTTC,CASSSTGRYGYTF
TRBJ2-1,TRBD2,TRBV9,many,TGTGCCAGCAGCGTAAGGGCAGCGGGAGGAATCGATGAGCAGTTCTTC,CASSVRAAGGIDEQFF
TRBJ1-1,.,TRBV30,.,TGTGCCTGGAGACCCCCGGGTCCGCTGATTAGAGCTTTCTTT,CAWRPPGPLIRAFF
TRBJ1-3,.,TRBV11-2,many,TGTGCCAGCAGCGGGCAGGGTACCTCTGGAAACACCATATATTTT,CASSGQGTSGNTIYF
TRBJ2-1,TRBD2,TRBV18,many,TGTGCCAGCTCACCCTTAGCGGGAGGGGAGCAGTTCTTC,CASSPLAGGEQFF
TRBJ2-7,TRBD2,TRBV5-1,many,TGCGCCAGCAGACCCGGGACTAGCGGCTACGAGCAGTACTTC,CASRPGTSGYEQYF
TRBJ2-5,.,TRBV14,.,TGTGCCAGCAGCCAATTACTAGCTCAAGAGACCCAGTACTTC,CASSQLLAQETQYF
TRBJ2-1,TRBD2,TRBV5-1,few,TGCGCCAGCAGCTTGAGACTAGCGGACCCCAATGAGCAGTTCTTC,CASSLRLADPNEQFF
TRBJ1-5,.,TRBV6-2/TRBV6-3,many,TGTGCCAGCAGTTACTCGCGACAGCAGCCCCAGCATTTT,CASSYSRQQPQHF
TRBJ1-1,.,TRBV29-1,many,TGCAGCGTACAGGGCAACACTGAAGCTTTCTTT,CSVQGNTEAFF
TRBJ2-5,TRBD2,TRBV24-1,few,TGTGCCACCAGTGACCGGACTAGCGGAGAAGAGACCCAGTACTTC,CATSDRTSGEETQYF
TRBJ1-5,.,TRBV24-1,.,TGTGCCACCAGTGATGCGGTAAATCAGCCCCAGCATTTT,CATSDAVNQPQHF
TRBJ2-4,.,TRBV12-3/TRBV12-4,.,TGTGCCAGCAGTTTAGAGGGAATAGCCAAAAACATTCAGTACTTC,CASSLEGIAKNIQYF
TRBJ2-7,TRBD2,TRBV7-2,many,TGTGCCAGCAGCACGACTAGCGGACAATCCTACGAGCAGTACTTC,CASSTTSGQSYEQYF
TRBJ2-5,.,TRBV9,many,TGTGCCAGCAGCGTAGGTACAGCCCGAGAGACCCAGTACTTC,CASSVGTARETQYF
TRBJ1-1,.,TRBV10-2,.,TGCGCCAGCAGTGAGGCAGGGAAAGACACTGAAGCTTTCTTT,CASSEAGKDTEAFF
TRBJ1-4,.,TRBV12-3/TRBV12-4,.,TGTGCCAGCAGTATATACGGACTGTCTGGTGAAAAACTGTTTTTT,CASSIYGLSGEKLFF
TRBJ2-1,TRBD2,TRBV2,many,TGTGCCAGCAGTGGCAGGACTAGCGGGAGGCCCGAGCAGTTCTTC,CASSGRTSGRPEQFF
TRBJ1-1,TRBD1,TRBV7-6,many,TGTGCCAGCAGCTTAGGGGGGACAGGGTTGTTCTTT,CASSLGGTGLFF
TRBJ1-5,.,TRBV19,many,TGTGCCAGTAGTATGTTAGGCGATCAGCCCCAGCATTTT,CASSMLGDQPQHF
TRBJ1-1,.,TRBV2,many,TGTGCCAGCAGTGTAGGCCCCGGCGGCACTGAAGCTTTCTTT,CASSVGPGGTEAFF
TRBJ2-5,.,TRBV18,.,TGTGCCAGCTCACCGACAGGGAGGCAAGAGACCCAGTACTTC,CASSPTGRQETQYF
TRBJ1-6,TRBD1,TRBV11-3,few,TGTGCCAGCAGCTCCCGGGACAGGGTTAATTCACCCCTCCACTTT,CASSSRDRVNSPLHF
TRBJ1-2,.,TRBV28,many,TGTGCCAGCAGTTTGGTGGGGCTGCTAAGTAACTATGGCTACACCTTC,CASSLVGLLSNYGYTF
TRBJ2-1,TRBD2,TRBV13,.,TGTGCCAGCAGCTACGGACTAGCGGGAGGGCGGAGTGGTGAGCAGTTCTTC,CASSYGLAGGRSGEQFF
TRBJ1-1,.,TRBV6-5,many,TGTGCCAGCACGACAGGAACTGAAGCTTTCTTT,CASTTGTEAFF
TRBJ1-5,.,TRBV30,many,TGTGCCTGGAGTGTAACTAGCAATCAGCCCCAGCATTTT,CAWSVTSNQPQHF
TRBJ1-5,.,TRBV7-6,many,TGTGCCAGCAGCTTGGTGGATCAGCCCCAGCATTTT,CASSLVDQPQHF
TRBJ2-1,.,TRBV29-1,.,TGCAGCGGTTCGGCCTCCAGCGATGAGCAGTTCTTC,CSGSASSDEQFF
TRBJ2-2,TRBD2,TRBV7-2,.,TGTGCCAGCAGCCCTCGGGGGGGGCGGATCACCGGGGAGCTGTTTTTT,CASSPRGGRITGELFF
TRBJ1-1,TRBD1,TRBV12-3/TRBV12-4,many,TGTGCCAGCAGCTCAGGACAGGGGAACACTGAAGCTTTCTTT,CASSSGQGNTEAFF
TRBJ2-3,.,TRBV19,many,TGTGCCAGTAAAGTTCAGGGCAGCACAGATACGCAGTATTTT,CASKVQGSTDTQYF
TRBJ2-5,TRBD2,TRBV20-1,few,TGCAGTGCTAAGGGACTAGTAGAGACCCAGTACTTC,CSAKGLVETQYF
TRBJ2-1,.,TRBV24-1,few,TGTGCCACCAGTGATCCTAGCGTCCGCTCCTACAATGAGCAGTTCTTC,CATSDPSVRSYNEQFF
TRBJ2-1,.,TRBV18,many,TGTGCCAGCTCACCGTCCCCCGCGGGGAGACGGCAGTTCTTC,CASSPSPAGRRQFF
TRBJ1-5,.,TRBV20-1,.,TGCAGTGCTCGAAATAGCAATCAGCCCCAGCATTTT,CSARNSNQPQHF
TRBJ2-1,.,TRBV7-9,few,TGTGCCAGCAGGCACGGGACAAATGAGCAGTTCTTC,CASRHGTNEQFF
TRBJ1-2,.,TRBV20-1,.,TGCAGTGCTAGAATGGCAGCAAGGACTAACTATGGCTACACCTTC,CSARMAARTNYGYTF
TRBJ2-7,.,TRBV7-2,.,TGTGCCAGCAGCTTAGAGGTGGGCGAGCAGTACTTC,CASSLEVGEQYF
TRBJ2-3,TRBD1,TRBV5-8,few,TGTGCCAGCAGCTTCAGGGGGACAGATACGCAGTATTTT,CASSFRGTDTQYF
TRBJ2-1,.,TRBV24-1,many,TGTGCCACCAGTGCCTTCGGGGGTACCGGCAATGAGCAGTTCTTC,CATSAFGGTGNEQFF
TRBJ1-2,TRBD1,TRBV2,.,TGTGCCAGCAGTGTGGGCCAGGGGGCCTATGGCTACACCTTC,CASSVGQGAYGYTF
TRBJ2-1,TRBD2,TRBV9,many,TGTGCCAGCAGCGTGACTAGCGGGACGGGTGAGCAGTTCTTC,CASSVTSGTGEQFF